The entry that follows covers one TCR beta chain sequence. Authors' data handling: Amplified reference gene primers provided the basis for estimating nucleated cell counts. Generated by immunoSEQ multiplex PCR, the TCRdb table keeps only in-frame clones and is missing some. That table supplies the V and J calls and clone size; D and trimming were determined from the DNA. The sample carries approximately 220,000 clones, 80% to 90% recorded once. This sample is drawn from a study of blood T cell repertoires in COVID-19. Study overall: The analysed material was cDNA or gDNA that came from T cells, B-cell-depleted T cells, or PBMCs.

CDR1 is SNHLY, CDR2 FYNNEI, per germline. This CDR3 has 12 amino acids. Sequencing was carried out using PBMCs or T cells enriched from blood (not recorded which). The receptor was derived from a woman in her 30s who had been exposed to COVID-19. The chain combines TRBV2 with TRBJ2-2, with 8 bases aligning to TRBD1. Written as DNA, the CDR3 is TGTGGACAGGGGAGGTACACCGGGGAGCTGTTTTTT. Its translation is CGQGRYTGELFF.